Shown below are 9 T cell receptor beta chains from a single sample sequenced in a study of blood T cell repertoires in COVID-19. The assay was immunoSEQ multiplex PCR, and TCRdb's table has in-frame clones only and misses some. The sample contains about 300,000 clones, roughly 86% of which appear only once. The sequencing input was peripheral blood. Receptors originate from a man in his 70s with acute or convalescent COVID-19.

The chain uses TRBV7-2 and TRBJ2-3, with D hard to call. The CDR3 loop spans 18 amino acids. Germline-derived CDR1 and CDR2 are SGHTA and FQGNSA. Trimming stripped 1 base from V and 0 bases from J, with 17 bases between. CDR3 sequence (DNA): TGTGCCAGCAGCTTAGTTTCTGTCTCTCCCTCTAGCACAGATACGCAGTATTTT. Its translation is CASSLVSVSPSSTDTQYF.

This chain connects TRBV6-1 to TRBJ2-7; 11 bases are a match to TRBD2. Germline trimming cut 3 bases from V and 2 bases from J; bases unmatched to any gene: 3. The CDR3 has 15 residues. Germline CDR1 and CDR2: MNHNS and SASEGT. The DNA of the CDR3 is TGTGCCAGCAGTGAGGGACTAGCGGCGACCTACGAGCAGTACTTC. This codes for CASSEGLAATYEQYF.

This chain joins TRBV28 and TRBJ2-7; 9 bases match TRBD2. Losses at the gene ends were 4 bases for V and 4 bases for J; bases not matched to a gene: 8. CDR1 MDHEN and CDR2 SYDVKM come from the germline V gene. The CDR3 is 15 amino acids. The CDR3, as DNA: TGTGCCAGCAGTTCCCTTGGGCGGGAGGGGTACGAGCAGTACTTC. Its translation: CASSSLGREGYEQYF.

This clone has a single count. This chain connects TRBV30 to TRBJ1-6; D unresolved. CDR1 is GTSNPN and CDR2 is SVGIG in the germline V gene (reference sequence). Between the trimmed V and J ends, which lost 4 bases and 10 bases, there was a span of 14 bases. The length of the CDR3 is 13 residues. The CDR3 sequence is CAWTYGWESPLHF. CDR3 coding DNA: TGTGCCTGGACCTACGGATGGGAGTCACCCCTCCACTTT.

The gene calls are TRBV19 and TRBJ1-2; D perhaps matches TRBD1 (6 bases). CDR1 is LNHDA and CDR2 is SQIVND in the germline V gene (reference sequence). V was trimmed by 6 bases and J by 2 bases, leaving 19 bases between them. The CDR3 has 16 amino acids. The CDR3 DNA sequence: TGTGCCAGTAGCTCCCGGACAGAAGCAGCAAACTATGGCTACACCTTC. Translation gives CASSSRTEAANYGYTF.

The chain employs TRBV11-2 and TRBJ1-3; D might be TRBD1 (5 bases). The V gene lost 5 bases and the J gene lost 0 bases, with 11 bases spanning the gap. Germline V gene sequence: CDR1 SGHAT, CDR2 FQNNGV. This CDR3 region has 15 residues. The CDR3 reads CASSLGGDSGNTIYF. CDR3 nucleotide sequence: TGTGCCAGCAGCCTTGGGGGGGACTCTGGAAACACCATATATTTT.

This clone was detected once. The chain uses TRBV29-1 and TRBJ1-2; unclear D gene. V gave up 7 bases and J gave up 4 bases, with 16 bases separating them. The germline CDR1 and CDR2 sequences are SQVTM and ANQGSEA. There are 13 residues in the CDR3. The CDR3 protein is CSANGVGVYGYTF. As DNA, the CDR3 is TGCAGCGCGAATGGAGTCGGCGTCTATGGCTACACCTTC.

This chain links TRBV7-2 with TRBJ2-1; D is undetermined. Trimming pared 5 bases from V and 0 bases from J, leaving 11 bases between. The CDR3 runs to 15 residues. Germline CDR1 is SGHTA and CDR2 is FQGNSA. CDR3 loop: CASSGGQNSYNEQFF. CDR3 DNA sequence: TGTGCCAGCAGCGGCGGCCAAAACTCCTACAATGAGCAGTTCTTC.

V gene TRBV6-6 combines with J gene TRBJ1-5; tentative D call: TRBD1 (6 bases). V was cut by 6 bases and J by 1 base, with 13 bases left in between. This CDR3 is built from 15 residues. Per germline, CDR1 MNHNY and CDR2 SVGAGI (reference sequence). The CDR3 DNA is TGTGCCAGCAGCGTACAGGGTGGAAGCAATCAGCCCCAGCATTTT. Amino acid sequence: CASSVQGGSNQPQHF.